The 26 T cell receptor beta chains below come from one sample, sequenced in a study of technical replicates of blood from a few donors (dated by TCRdb to between 2016 and 2019). The library was built by means of the immunoSEQ multiplex PCR assay. TCRdb limited this immuneACCESS table to in-frame rearrangements with V and J called. A share of clones is missing; checked studies link under half to unresolved V genes, and the rest is unexplained. For this sample there are around 97,000 clones; about 95% appear just once. Of the sample, 0.33% is held by the ten largest clones. Sequences were obtained from T cells isolated from PBMCs. Receptors originate from a human donor in good health.

The J gene is TRBJ2-6, the V gene TRBV19; 8 bases match TRBD1. The CDR3 has 19 amino acids. V gave up 7 bases and J gave up 4 bases; unmatched junction bases: 18. CDR1 is LNHDA, CDR2 SQIVND, per germline (reference sequence). CDR3 residues: CASKGGQGNSETGANVLTF. CDR3 nucleotides: TGTGCCAGTAAGGGAGGACAGGGAAACAGTGAGACCGGGGCCAACGTCCTGACTTTC.

The gene calls are TRBV2 and TRBJ1-1, with unresolved D. Deletions cut 2 bases from V and 0 bases from J, with 7 bases between. The V gene's germline CDR1 is SNHLY and CDR2 FYNNEI. This CDR3 comprises 14 residues. The CDR3 DNA is TGTGCCAGCAGTGAATGGCGGCTGAACACTGAAGCTTTCTTT. It yields the protein CASSEWRLNTEAFF.

This chain connects TRBV18 to TRBJ2-1; perhaps TRBD2 as D (6 bases). The CDR3 totals 13 residues. Germline V gene data show CDR1 as KGHSH and CDR2 as LQKENI. Trimming took off 0 bases at V and 7 bases at J, with 7 bases between the two ends. CDR3 sequence (DNA): TGTGCCAGCTCACCACCGGAGGGGAATGAGCAGTTCTTC. This gives the protein CASSPPEGNEQFF. Full variable domain (missing parts from reference TRBV18 and TRBJ2-1): NAGVMQNPRHLVRRRGQEARLRCSPMKGHSHVYWYRQLPEEGLKFMVYLQKENIIDESGMPKERFSAEFPKEGPSILRIQQVVRGDSAAYFCASSPPEGNEQFFGPGTRLTVL.

The gene calls are TRBV27 and TRBJ2-4; D not certain. Germline CDR1 is MNHEY and CDR2 is SMNVEV (reference sequence). The CDR3 has 12 residues. Trimming shortened V by 5 bases and J by 9 bases, and 11 bases separated the two germline ends. CDR3 in amino acids: CASSPLYGIQYF. The CDR3 DNA follows: TGTGCCAGCAGTCCCCTATATGGCATTCAGTACTTC.

The chain links TRBV19 to TRBJ1-2, with 7 bases matching TRBD1. The germline V gene encodes CDR1 LNHDA and CDR2 SQIVND (reference sequence). The CDR3 contains 13 residues. V lost 9 bases and J lost 6; bases outside the gene matches: 10. The CDR3 nucleotides are TGTGCCAGCACAACAGGGGCCGGCGATGGCTACACCTTC. As protein: CASTTGAGDGYTF.

The chain recombines TRBV11-2 with TRBJ2-7, with D tentatively TRBD2 (5 bases). Germline CDR1 SGHAT, CDR2 FQNNGV. V was clipped by 2 bases and J by 3 bases, with 14 bases between them. This CDR3 has 15 amino acids. CDR3 region: CASSLSEDSYYEQYF. DNA of the CDR3: TGTGCCAGCAGCTTATCAGAGGACTCCTACTACGAGCAGTACTTC.

CDR3 in amino acids: CASSPWDRENEQFF. The CDR3 DNA reads TGTGCCAGCAGCCCCTGGGACAGGGAAAATGAGCAGTTCTTC. This rearrangement joins TRBV7-6 to TRBJ2-1; 9 bases are shared with TRBD1. This CDR3 contains 14 residues. After removal of 5 bases from V and 7 bases from J, the junction contained 6 bases not matched to a gene. Germline values: CDR1 SGHVS, CDR2 FNYEAQ.

The chain is built from TRBV30 and TRBJ1-5; no firm D call. Germline values: CDR1 GTSNPN, CDR2 SVGIG (reference sequence). There are 14 residues in the CDR3. The V and J ends lost 0 bases and 0 bases respectively, with 6 bases between them. DNA of the CDR3: TGTGCCTGGAGTGTCCTTTTTAGCAATCAGCCCCAGCATTTT. Translated: CAWSVLFSNQPQHF.

The chain couples TRBV5-1 to TRBJ2-7; the D gene is possibly TRBD2 (6 bases). V gave up 5 bases and J gave up 0 bases, with 15 bases separating them. CDR3 size: 15 residues. The V gene's germline CDR1 is SGHRS and CDR2 YFSETQ. The CDR3 spells CASRPSGQSSYEQYF. The CDR3, as DNA: TGCGCCAGCAGACCCAGCGGGCAGAGCTCCTACGAGCAGTACTTC.

This clone was seen only once. Here the CDR3 reads CASEFQGGRTEAFF. As DNA, the CDR3 is TGTGCCAGCGAATTCCAAGGGGGTAGGACTGAAGCTTTCTTT. The rearrangement links TRBV7-9 to TRBJ1-1, with D possibly TRBD1 on 6 matching bases. With 8 bases removed from V and 5 bases from J, the gap between germline ends came to 18 bases. This CDR3 comprises 14 residues. Germline loops: CDR1 SEHNR, CDR2 FQNEAQ (reference sequence).

DNA of the CDR3: TGTGCCAGCACCGTGTATCAGGGGAGCACTGAAGCTTTCTTT. Translated, it gives CASTVYQGSTEAFF. The genes are TRBV11-2 and TRBJ1-1, with D possibly TRBD1 on 6 matching bases. V lost 7 bases to trimming and J lost 4 bases, with 16 bases between them. The CDR3 runs to 14 residues. Germline V gives CDR1 SGHAT, CDR2 FQNNGV.

CDR3 amino acids: CASSHGGTGYEQYF. In DNA form, the CDR3 reads TGTGCCAGTAGTCACGGGGGGACAGGCTACGAGCAGTACTTC. The rearrangement uses TRBV19 and TRBJ2-7; a weak D match, TRBD1 (8 bases). Trimming took off 5 bases at V and 3 bases at J, with 14 bases between the two ends. Germline V gene sequence: CDR1 LNHDA, CDR2 SQIVND (reference sequence). The CDR3 consists of 14 residues. Filled out from reference TRBV19 and TRBJ2-7, the complete variable domain reads DGGITQSPKYLFRKEGQNVTLSCEQNLNHDAMYWYRQDPGQGLRLIYYSQIVNDFQKGDIAEGYSVSREKKESFPLTVTSAQKNPTAFYLCASSHGGTGYEQYFGPGTRLTVT.

This sequence joins TRBV27 and TRBJ2-3; D remains ambiguous. This CDR3 spans 15 amino acids. Per germline, CDR1 MNHEY and CDR2 SMNVEV (reference sequence). The germline V and J ends were trimmed by 2 bases and 1 base, with 10 bases remaining between them. In DNA form, the CDR3 reads TGTGCCAGCAGTTTAGAAACCACGGGCACAGATACGCAGTATTTT. Amino acids: CASSLETTGTDTQYF.

This rearrangement joins TRBV7-9 to TRBJ2-7; 10 bases fit TRBD1. V lost 5 bases and J lost 3; bases outside the gene matches: 4. CDR3 length equals 14 residues. Germline assignment: CDR1 SEHNR and CDR2 FQNEAQ (reference sequence). CDR3 DNA sequence: TGTGCCAGCAGCCCGGGACAGGGGTTCTACGAGCAGTACTTC. Protein sequence: CASSPGQGFYEQYF.

The chain uses TRBV6-1 and TRBJ2-7; D is ambiguous. V lost 4 bases and J lost 8, with 21 bases in between. The CDR3 is 15 residues long. Germline CDR1 and CDR2: MNHNS and SASEGT. The CDR3 here is CASSVPVGLASQQYF. The CDR3 DNA is TGTGCCAGCAGTGTACCCGTTGGTTTGGCCTCCCAGCAGTACTTC.

The genes are TRBV7-2 and TRBJ2-7, with a possible D match to TRBD2 (6 bases). CDR1 is SGHTA and CDR2 is FQGNSA in the germline V gene. The CDR3 is 13 residues long. Trimming stripped 5 bases from V and 2 bases from J, with 10 bases between. CDR3 nucleotides: TGTGCCAGCAGCCGGGACTCTCCCTACGAGCAGTACTTC. As protein: CASSRDSPYEQYF.

The chain is built from TRBV7-3 and TRBJ2-2; no reliable D call. V dropped 1 base and J dropped 2 bases, with 5 bases sitting between them. The length of the CDR3 is 14 residues. Germline CDR1 SGHTA, CDR2 FQGTGA. CDR3 coding DNA: TGTGCCAGCAGCTTAATTGTAAACACCGGGGAGCTGTTTTTT. Translated: CASSLIVNTGELFF.

V gene TRBV6-6 combines with J gene TRBJ2-7; no clear D. CDR3 length: 11 residues. Germline CDR1 and CDR2: MNHNY and SVGAGI (reference sequence). The V end was cut by 0 bases, the J end by 7 bases, with 4 bases between. CDR3: CASSYSEEQYF. CDR3 DNA: TGTGCCAGCAGTTACTCGGAGGAGCAGTACTTC.

J is TRBJ2-3 and V is TRBV6-1, with a possible D match to TRBD2 (5 bases). This CDR3 spans 13 amino acids. Per the germline V gene, CDR1 is MNHNS and CDR2 is SASEGT. V lost 8 bases to trimming and J lost 2 bases, with 11 bases between them. CDR3 protein: CASERLLTDTQYF. CDR3 sequence (DNA): TGTGCCAGCGAGCGACTACTCACAGATACGCAGTATTTT.

The chain combines TRBV27 with TRBJ1-1; maybe TRBD1 (5 bases). The CDR3 spans 15 residues. V lost 5 bases to trimming and J lost 0 bases, with 13 bases between them. Germline V gene data show CDR1 as MNHEY and CDR2 as SMNVEV (reference sequence). CDR3 in DNA: TGTGCCAGCAGTCCCTGGGACTTTCTGAACACTGAAGCTTTCTTT. Translating gives CASSPWDFLNTEAFF.

The genes are TRBV7-9 and TRBJ2-7; D is unresolved. The germline V gene has CDR1 SEHNR and CDR2 FQNEAQ (reference sequence). Trimming removed 2 bases at V and 6 bases at J, with 11 bases between. There are 13 residues in the CDR3. The CDR3 sequence is CASSLSRRGEQYF. The CDR3 DNA sequence: TGTGCCAGCAGCTTATCTAGGCGCGGCGAGCAGTACTTC. The full variable domain, rest sourced from reference TRBV7-9 and TRBJ2-7, is DTGVSQNPRHKITKRGQNVTFRCDPISEHNRLYWYRQTLGQGPEFLTYFQNEAQLEKSRLLSDRFSAERPKGSFSTLEIQRTEQGDSAMYLCASSLSRRGEQYFGPGTRLTVT.

The rearrangement links TRBV9 to TRBJ2-7, with 7 nucleotides matching TRBD1. Germline CDR1 is SGDLS and CDR2 is YYNGEE. This CDR3 region has 14 residues. V dropped 3 bases and J dropped 3; count of bases not matched to a gene: 6. CDR3 DNA sequence: TGTGCCAGCAGCGAGACAGGGACCTTCTACGAGCAGTACTTC. It yields the protein CASSETGTFYEQYF. Variable domain in full (rest from reference TRBV9 and TRBJ2-7): DSGVTQTPKHLITATGQRVTLRCSPRSGDLSVYWYQQSLDQGLQFLIQYYNGEERAKGNILERFSAQQFPDLHSELNLSSLELGDSALYFCASSETGTFYEQYFGPGTRLTVT.

V usage is TRBV9 and J usage is TRBJ2-1, with 10 positions matching TRBD2. Germline CDR1 and CDR2: SGDLS and YYNGEE. The V gene end was trimmed by 5 bases and the J gene end by 5 bases; junction bases not matched to a gene: 7. The CDR3 runs to 15 residues. Written as DNA, the CDR3 is TGTGCCAGCAGGGGAGCGGGAGGGGCCCACAATGAGCAGTTCTTC. Translation gives CASRGAGGAHNEQFF.

The chain employs TRBV19 and TRBJ2-7, with TRBD2 matching over 10 bases. The trim removed 4 bases at V and 4 bases at J, leaving 16 bases unmatched. From germline, CDR1 is LNHDA and CDR2 SQIVND (reference sequence). The CDR3 sequence is 18 residues long. This CDR3 reads CASSTFVLGTSERYEQYF. CDR3 nucleotides: TGTGCCAGTAGTACCTTCGTCCTAGGGACTAGCGAACGGTACGAGCAGTACTTC.

This chain links TRBV5-6 with TRBJ2-7; TRBD2 matches at 10 bases. The CDR3 spans 13 residues. Germline V gene lookup returns CDR1 SGHDT and CDR2 YYEEEE. The trim removed 10 bases at V and 1 base at J, leaving 5 bases unmatched. CDR3 protein: CACGAGGSYEQYF. Written as DNA, the CDR3 is TGTGCCTGTGGAGCGGGAGGGTCCTACGAGCAGTACTTC.

The chain uses TRBV6-1 and TRBJ1-4, with D possibly matching TRBD1 (6 bases). The CDR3 length is 15 residues. Germline-derived CDR1 and CDR2 are MNHNS and SASEGT. Trimming shortened V by 0 bases and J by 7 bases, and 12 bases separated the two germline ends. CDR3 sequence: CASSEALGAGEKLFF. CDR3 nucleotides: TGTGCCAGCAGTGAAGCGCTGGGGGCCGGTGAAAAACTGTTTTTT.